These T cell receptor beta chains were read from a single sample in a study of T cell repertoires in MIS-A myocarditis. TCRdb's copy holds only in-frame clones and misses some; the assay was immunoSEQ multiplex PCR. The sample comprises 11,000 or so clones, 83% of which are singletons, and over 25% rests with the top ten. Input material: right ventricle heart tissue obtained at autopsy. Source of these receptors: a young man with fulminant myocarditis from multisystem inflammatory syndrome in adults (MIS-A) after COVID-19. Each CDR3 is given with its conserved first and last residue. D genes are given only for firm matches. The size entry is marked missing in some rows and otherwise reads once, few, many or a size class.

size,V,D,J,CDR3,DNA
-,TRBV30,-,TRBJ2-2,CAWSMESPGAGELFF,TGTGCCTGGAGTATGGAATCTCCAGGCGCCGGGGAGCTGTTTTTT
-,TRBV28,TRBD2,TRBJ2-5,CASSLGGDAQTQYF,TGTGCCAGCAGTTTGGGGGGGGACGCACAGACCCAGTACTTC
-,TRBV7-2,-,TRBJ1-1,CASSAEAGPNTEAFF,TGTGCCAGCAGCGCCGAGGCGGGACCGAACACTGAAGCTTTCTTT
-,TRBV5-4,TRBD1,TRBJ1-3,CASSLPTGAGNTIYF,TGTGCCAGCAGCCTACCGACAGGGGCTGGAAACACCATATATTTT
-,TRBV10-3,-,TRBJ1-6,CAISEFFRQENSPLHF,TGTGCCATCAGTGAGTTCTTTAGACAGGAAAATTCACCCCTCCACTTT
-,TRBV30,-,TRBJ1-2,CAWTELNYGYTF,TGTGCCTGGACCGAACTGAACTATGGCTACACCTTC
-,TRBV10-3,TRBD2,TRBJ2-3,CAGSAGGTDTQYF,TGTGCCGGGTCAGCGGGGGGGACAGATACGCAGTATTTT
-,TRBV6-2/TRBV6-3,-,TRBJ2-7,CASSQKNPGQGPYEQYF,TGTGCCAGCAGCCAAAAGAACCCCGGCCAGGGGCCCTACGAGCAGTACTTC
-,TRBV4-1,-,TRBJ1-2,CASSQDRERGYTF,TGCGCCAGCAGCCAAGATAGGGAAAGGGGCTACACCTTC
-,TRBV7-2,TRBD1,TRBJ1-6,CASSSPRQGGSYNSPLHF,TGTGCCAGCAGCTCCCCAAGACAGGGGGGCTCCTATAATTCACCCCTCCACTTT
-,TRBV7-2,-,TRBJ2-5,CASSFTAQETQYF,TGTGCCAGCAGCTTTACGGCTCAAGAGACCCAGTACTTC
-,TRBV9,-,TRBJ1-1,CASSVGGMNTEAFF,TGTGCCAGCAGCGTAGGGGGAATGAACACTGAAGCTTTCTTT
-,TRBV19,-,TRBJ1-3,CASTLLSTAVNTIYF,TGTGCCAGTACCCTACTATCGACCGCCGTGAACACCATATATTTT
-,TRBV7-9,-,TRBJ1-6,CASDSDGVLGSPLHF,TGTGCCAGCGACTCCGATGGGGTGTTAGGCTCACCCCTCCACTTT
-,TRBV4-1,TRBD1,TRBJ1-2,CASSQRGQGASYGYTF,TGCGCCAGCAGCCAACGTGGACAGGGGGCAAGCTATGGCTACACCTTC
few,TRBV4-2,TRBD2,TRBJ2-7,CASSQEVDGTSSYEQYF,TGTGCCAGCAGCCAAGAGGTGGACGGGACTAGTTCCTACGAGCAGTACTTC
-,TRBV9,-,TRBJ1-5,CASSALNSNQPQHF,TGTGCCAGCAGCGCCTTAAACAGCAATCAGCCCCAGCATTTT
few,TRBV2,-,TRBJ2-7,CASSARLRVAYEQYF,TGTGCCAGCAGTGCAAGGCTGCGAGTCGCCTACGAGCAGTACTTC
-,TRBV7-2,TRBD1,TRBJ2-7,CASSPRTGASYEQYF,TGTGCCAGCAGCCCGAGGACAGGAGCTTCCTACGAGCAGTACTTC
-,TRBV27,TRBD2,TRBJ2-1,CASSKREWDNEQFF,TGTGCCAGCAGTAAGCGGGAGTGGGACAATGAGCAGTTCTTC
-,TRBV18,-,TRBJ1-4,CASLQAIGEKLFF,TGTGCCAGCCTTCAAGCTATAGGTGAAAAACTGTTTTTT
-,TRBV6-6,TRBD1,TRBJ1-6,CASSYEGQVVRPLHF,TGTGCCAGCAGTTACGAGGGACAGGTAGTACGACCCCTCCACTTT
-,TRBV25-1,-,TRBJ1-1,CASSLQGITEAFF,TGTGCCAGCAGTCTTCAGGGAATAACTGAAGCTTTCTTT
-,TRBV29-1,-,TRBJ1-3,CSVLRRDPGNTIYF,TGCAGCGTTTTACGCAGGGACCCTGGAAACACCATATATTTT